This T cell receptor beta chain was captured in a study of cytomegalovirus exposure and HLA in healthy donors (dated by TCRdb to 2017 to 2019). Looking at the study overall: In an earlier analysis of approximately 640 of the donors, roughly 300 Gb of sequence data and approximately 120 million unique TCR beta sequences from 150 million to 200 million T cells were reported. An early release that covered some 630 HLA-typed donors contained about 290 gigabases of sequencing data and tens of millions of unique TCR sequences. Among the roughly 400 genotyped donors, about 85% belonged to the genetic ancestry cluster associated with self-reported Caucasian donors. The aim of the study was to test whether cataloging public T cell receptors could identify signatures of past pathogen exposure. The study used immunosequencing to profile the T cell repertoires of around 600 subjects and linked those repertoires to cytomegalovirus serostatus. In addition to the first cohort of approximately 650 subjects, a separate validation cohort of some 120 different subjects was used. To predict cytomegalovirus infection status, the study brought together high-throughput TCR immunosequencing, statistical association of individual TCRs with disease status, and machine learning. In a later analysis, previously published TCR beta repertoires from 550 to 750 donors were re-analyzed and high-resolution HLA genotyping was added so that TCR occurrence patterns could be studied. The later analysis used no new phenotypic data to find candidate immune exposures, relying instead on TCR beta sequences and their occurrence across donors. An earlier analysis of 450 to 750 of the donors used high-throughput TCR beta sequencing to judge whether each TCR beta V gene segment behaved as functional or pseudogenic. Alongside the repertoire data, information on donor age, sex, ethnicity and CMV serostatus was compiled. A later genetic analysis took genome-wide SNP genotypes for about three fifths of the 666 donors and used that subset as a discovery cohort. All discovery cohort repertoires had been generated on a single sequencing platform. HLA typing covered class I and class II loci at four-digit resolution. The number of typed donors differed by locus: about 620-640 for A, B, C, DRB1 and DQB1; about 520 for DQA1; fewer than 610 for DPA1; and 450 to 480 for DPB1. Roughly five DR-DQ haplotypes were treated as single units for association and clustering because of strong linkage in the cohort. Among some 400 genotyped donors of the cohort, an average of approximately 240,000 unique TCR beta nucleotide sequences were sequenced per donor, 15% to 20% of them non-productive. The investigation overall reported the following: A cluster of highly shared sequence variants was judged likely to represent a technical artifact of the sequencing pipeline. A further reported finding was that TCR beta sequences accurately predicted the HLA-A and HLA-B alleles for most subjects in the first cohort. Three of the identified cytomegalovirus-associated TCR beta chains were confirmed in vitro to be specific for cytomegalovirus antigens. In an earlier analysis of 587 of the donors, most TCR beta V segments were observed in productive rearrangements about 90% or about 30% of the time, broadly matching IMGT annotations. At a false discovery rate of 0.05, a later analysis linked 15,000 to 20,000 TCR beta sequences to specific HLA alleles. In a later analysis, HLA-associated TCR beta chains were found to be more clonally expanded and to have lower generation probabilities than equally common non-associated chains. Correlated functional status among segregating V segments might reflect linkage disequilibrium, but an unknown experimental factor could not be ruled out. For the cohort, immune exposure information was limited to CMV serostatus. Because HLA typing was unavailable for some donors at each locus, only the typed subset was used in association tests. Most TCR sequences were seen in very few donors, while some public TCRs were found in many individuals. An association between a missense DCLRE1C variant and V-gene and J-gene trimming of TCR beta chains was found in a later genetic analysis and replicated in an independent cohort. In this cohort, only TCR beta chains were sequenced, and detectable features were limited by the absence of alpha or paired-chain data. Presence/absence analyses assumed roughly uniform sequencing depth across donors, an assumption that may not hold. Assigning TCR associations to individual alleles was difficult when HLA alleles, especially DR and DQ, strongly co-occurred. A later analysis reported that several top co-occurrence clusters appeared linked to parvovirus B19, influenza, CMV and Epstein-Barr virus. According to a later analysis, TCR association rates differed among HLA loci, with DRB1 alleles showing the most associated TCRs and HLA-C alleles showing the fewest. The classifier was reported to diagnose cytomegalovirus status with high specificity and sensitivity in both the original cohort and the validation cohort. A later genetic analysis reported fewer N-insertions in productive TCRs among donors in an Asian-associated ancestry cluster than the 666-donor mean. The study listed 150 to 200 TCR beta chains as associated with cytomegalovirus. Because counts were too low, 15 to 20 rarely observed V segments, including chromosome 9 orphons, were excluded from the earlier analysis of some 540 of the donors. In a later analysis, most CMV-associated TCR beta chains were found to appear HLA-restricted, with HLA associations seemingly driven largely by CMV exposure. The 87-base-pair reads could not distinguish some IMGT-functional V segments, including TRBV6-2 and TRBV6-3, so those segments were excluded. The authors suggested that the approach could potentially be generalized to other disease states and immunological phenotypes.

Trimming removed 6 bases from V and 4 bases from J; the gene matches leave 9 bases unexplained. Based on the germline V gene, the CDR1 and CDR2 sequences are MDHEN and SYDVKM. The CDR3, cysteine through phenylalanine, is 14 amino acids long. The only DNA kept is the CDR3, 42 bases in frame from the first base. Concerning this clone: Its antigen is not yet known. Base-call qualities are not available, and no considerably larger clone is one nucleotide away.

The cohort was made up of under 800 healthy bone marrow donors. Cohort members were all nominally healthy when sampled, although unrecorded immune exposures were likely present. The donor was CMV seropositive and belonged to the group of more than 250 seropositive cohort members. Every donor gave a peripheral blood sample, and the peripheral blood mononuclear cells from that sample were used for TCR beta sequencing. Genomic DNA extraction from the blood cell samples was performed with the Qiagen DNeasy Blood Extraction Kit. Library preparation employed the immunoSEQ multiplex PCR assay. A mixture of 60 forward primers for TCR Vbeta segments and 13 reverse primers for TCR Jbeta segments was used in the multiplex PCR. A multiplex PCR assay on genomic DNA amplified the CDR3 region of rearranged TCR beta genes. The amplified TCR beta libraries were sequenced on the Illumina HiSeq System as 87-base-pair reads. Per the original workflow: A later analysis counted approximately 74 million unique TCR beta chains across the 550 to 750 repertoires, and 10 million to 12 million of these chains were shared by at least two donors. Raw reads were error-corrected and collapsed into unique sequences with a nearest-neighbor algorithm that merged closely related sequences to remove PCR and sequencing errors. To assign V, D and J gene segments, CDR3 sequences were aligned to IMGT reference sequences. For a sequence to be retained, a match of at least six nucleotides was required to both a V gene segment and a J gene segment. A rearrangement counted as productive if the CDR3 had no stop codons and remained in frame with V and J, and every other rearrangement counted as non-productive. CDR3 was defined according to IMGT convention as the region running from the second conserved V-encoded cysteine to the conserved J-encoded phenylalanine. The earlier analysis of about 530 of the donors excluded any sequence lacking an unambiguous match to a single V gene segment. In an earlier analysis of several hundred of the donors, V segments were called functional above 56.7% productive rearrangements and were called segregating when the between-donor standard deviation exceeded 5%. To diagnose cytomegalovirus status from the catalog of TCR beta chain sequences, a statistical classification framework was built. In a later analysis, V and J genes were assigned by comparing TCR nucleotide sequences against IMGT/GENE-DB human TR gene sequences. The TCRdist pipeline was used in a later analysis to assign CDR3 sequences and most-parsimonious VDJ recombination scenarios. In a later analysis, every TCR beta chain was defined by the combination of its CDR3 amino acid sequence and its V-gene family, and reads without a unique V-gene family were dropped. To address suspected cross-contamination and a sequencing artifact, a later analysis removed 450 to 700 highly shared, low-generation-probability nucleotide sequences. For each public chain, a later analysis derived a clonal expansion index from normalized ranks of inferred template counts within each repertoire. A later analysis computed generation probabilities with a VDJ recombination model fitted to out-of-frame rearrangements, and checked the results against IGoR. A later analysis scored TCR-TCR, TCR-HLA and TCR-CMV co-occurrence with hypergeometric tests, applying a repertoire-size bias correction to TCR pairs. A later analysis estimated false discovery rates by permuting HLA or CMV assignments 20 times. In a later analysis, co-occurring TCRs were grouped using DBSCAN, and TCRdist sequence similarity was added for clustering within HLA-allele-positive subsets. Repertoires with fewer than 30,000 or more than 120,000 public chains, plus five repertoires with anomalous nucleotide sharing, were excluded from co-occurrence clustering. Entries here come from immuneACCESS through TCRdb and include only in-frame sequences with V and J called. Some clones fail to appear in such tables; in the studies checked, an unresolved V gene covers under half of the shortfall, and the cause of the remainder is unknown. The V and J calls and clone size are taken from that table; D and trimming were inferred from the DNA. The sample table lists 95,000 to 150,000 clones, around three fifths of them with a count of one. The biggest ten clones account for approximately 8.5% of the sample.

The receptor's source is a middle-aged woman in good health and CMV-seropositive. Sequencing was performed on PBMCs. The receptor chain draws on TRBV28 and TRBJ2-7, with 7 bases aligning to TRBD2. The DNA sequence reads TGTGCCAGCAGCAGTTTAGGGACTATTTACGAGCAGTACTTC. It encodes CASSSLGTIYEQYF.